This T cell receptor beta chain derives from a study of T cells in Graves' hyperthyroidism and ophthalmopathy. TCR beta CDR3 regions were amplified from RNA transcripts. RT-PCR in the first round (using the HTBI primer set) targeted the TCR CDR3. TCRdb used MiXCR to reprocess the multiplex PCR reads, holding one entry per CDR3 protein. Of hundreds of thousands of distinct CDR3 sequences in the sample, 20% were seen once. A few counts support this clonotype. Trimming removed 5 bases at V and 6 bases at J, with 14 bases between. The CDR3 is made up of 13 amino acids. Germline CDR1 MNHNS, CDR2 SASEGT. The chain couples TRBV6-1 to TRBJ2-7, with TRBD1 as a possible D gene (5 bases). The sequence was collected from a man aged 35 to 55 with Graves' ophthalmopathy. The sequencing input was blood. CDR3 protein: CASSQTQRGEQYF. Here the CDR3 DNA reads TGTGCCAGCAGTCAGACCCAAAGGGGCGAGCAGTACTTC.